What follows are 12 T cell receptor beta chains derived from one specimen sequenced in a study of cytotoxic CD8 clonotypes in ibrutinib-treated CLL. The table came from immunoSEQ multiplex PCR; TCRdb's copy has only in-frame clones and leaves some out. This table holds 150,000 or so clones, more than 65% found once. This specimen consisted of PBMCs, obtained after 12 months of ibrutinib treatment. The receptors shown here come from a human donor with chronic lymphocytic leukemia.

The CDR3 loop is CASSQPTQADTQYF. CDR3 nucleotides: TGCGCCAGCAGCCAACCCACCCAGGCAGATACGCAGTATTTT. The chain couples TRBV4-1 to TRBJ2-3; D is uncertain. This CDR3 has 14 amino acids. V was clipped by 2 bases and J by 4 bases, with 10 bases between them. Germline CDR1 reads MGHRA; CDR2 reads YSYEKL.

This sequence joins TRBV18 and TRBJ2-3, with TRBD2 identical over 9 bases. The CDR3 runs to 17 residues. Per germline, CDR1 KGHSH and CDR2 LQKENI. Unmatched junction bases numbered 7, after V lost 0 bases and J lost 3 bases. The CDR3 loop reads CASSPPVAGAVTDTQYF. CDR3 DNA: TGTGCCAGCTCACCACCGGTAGCGGGGGCCGTAACAGATACGCAGTATTTT.

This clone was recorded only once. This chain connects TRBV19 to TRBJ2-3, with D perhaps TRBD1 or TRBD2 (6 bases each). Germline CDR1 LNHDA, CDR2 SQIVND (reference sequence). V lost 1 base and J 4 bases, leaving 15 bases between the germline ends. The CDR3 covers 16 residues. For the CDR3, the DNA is TGTGCCAGTAGTATAGGACGGGGGCAGAGCGCAGATACGCAGTATTTT. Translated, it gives CASSIGRGQSADTQYF.

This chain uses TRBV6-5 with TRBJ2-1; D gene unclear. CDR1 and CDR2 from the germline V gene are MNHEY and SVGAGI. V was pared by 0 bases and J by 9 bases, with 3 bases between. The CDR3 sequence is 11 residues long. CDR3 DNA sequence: TGTGCCAGCAGTTACTCGGGTGAGCAGTTCTTC. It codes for CASSYSGEQFF.

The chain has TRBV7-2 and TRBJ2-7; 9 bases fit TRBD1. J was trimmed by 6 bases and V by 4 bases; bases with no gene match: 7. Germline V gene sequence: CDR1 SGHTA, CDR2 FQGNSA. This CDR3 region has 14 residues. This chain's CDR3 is CASSWGPGQGEQYF. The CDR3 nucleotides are TGTGCCAGCAGCTGGGGACCGGGACAGGGCGAGCAGTACTTC.

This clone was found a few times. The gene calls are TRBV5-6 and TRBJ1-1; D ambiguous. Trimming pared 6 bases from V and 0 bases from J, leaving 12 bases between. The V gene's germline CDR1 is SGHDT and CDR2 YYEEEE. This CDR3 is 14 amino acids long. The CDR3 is CASTPMGMNTEAFF. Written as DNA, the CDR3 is TGTGCCAGCACCCCGATGGGGATGAACACTGAAGCTTTCTTT.

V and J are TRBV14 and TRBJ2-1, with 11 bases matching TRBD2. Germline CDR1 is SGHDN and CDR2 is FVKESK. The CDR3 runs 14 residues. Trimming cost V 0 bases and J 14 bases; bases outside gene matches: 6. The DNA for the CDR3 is TGTGCCAGCAGCCAAGATGGGGCTAGCGGGAGGAAGTTCTTC. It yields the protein CASSQDGASGRKFF.

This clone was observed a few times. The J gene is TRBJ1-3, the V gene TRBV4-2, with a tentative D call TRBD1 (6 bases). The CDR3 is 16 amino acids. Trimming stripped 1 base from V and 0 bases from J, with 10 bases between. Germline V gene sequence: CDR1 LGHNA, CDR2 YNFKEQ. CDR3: CASSQGDRSSGNTIYF. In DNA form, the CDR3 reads TGTGCCAGCAGCCAAGGAGACAGGTCCTCTGGAAACACCATATATTTT.

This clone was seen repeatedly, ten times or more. CDR3 nucleotide sequence: TGTGCCAGCAGCGTCCACAGGACCGAACGGAATGAGCAGTTCTTC. Translated, it gives CASSVHRTERNEQFF. The J gene is TRBJ2-1, the V gene TRBV7-3; the D gene is possibly TRBD1 (5 bases). This CDR3 contains 15 residues. Trimming removed 5 bases at V and 7 bases at J, with 18 bases between. The V gene's germline CDR1 is SGHTA and CDR2 FQGTGA.

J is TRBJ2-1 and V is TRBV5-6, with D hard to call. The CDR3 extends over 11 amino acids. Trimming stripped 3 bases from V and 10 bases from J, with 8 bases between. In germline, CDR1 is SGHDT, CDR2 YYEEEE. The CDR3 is CASSWSGEQFF. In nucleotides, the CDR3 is TGTGCCAGCAGCTGGAGTGGGGAGCAGTTCTTC.

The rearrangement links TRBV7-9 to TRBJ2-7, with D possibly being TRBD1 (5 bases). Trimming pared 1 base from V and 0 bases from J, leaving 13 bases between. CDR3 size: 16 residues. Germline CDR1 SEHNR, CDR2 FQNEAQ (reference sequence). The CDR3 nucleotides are TGTGCCAGCAGCTTAGTAGGGGCAGGGAACTCCTACGAGCAGTACTTC. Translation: CASSLVGAGNSYEQYF. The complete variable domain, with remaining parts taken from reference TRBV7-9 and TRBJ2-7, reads DTGVSQNPRHKITKRGQNVTFRCDPISEHNRLYWYRQTLGQGPEFLTYFQNEAQLEKSRLLSDRFSAERPKGSFSTLEIQRTEQGDSAMYLCASSLVGAGNSYEQYFGPGTRLTVT.

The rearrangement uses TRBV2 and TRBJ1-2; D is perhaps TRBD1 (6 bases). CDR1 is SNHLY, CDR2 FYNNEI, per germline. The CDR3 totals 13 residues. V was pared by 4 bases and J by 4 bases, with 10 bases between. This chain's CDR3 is CASSGGRGYGYTF. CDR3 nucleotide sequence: TGTGCCAGCAGTGGAGGCAGGGGCTATGGCTACACCTTC.